These T cell receptor beta chains were read from a single sample in a study of T cell responses to AZD1222 COVID-19 vaccine. The method was immunoSEQ multiplex PCR; TCRdb's version includes in-frame clones alone and lacks a portion of them. Of over 120,000 clones listed, 92% are singletons. The sample in question was peripheral blood, obtained 28 days after the second AZD1222 dose. The receptor set was obtained from an adult who received the AZD1222 COVID-19 vaccine. CDR3s include the opening cysteine and the closing phenylalanine or tryptophan. Each record gives: D gene, J gene, clone size, V gene, CDR3 protein, CDR3 DNA. The D gene is left open where the match is weak. Expanded clones get a size class; other rows say once, few or many, or leave the size out.

d_call: NA
j_call: TRBJ1-1
clone_size: NA
v_call: TRBV30
cdr3_aa: CGGGRDKRRNTEAFF
cdr3_nt: TGTGGTGGGGGCCGGGACAAAAGGAGAAACACTGAAGCTTTCTTT

d_call: TRBD1
j_call: TRBJ2-7
clone_size: NA
v_call: TRBV18
cdr3_aa: CASSPPTGGRGEQYF
cdr3_nt: TGTGCCAGCTCACCACCGACAGGGGGCAGGGGCGAGCAGTACTTC

d_call: NA
j_call: TRBJ2-7
clone_size: NA
v_call: TRBV6-5
cdr3_aa: CASSREVAYEQYF
cdr3_nt: TGTGCCAGCAGTCGGGAAGTGGCCTACGAGCAGTACTTC

d_call: NA
j_call: TRBJ1-6
clone_size: NA
v_call: TRBV28
cdr3_aa: CASSTPRETPLHF
cdr3_nt: TGTGCCAGCAGTACACCTAGGGAGACACCCCTCCACTTT

d_call: TRBD1
j_call: TRBJ2-7
clone_size: NA
v_call: TRBV19
cdr3_aa: CASSLTRTGGLSYEQYF
cdr3_nt: TGTGCCAGTAGCCTAACTCGTACAGGGGGCCTCTCCTACGAGCAGTACTTC

d_call: NA
j_call: TRBJ2-1
clone_size: once
v_call: TRBV9
cdr3_aa: CASSYRDFSYNEQFF
cdr3_nt: TGTGCCAGCAGCTACCGGGACTTCTCCTACAATGAGCAGTTCTTC

d_call: TRBD2
j_call: TRBJ2-1
clone_size: NA
v_call: TRBV29-1
cdr3_aa: CSAAGTSGNEQFF
cdr3_nt: TGCAGCGCCGCTGGGACTAGCGGGAATGAGCAGTTCTTC

d_call: TRBD1
j_call: TRBJ1-3
clone_size: NA
v_call: TRBV5-4
cdr3_aa: CASSRTGYSGNTIYF
cdr3_nt: TGTGCCAGCAGCCGGACAGGGTACTCTGGAAACACCATATATTTT

d_call: NA
j_call: TRBJ2-2
clone_size: NA
v_call: TRBV27
cdr3_aa: CASRGVEANTGELFF
cdr3_nt: TGTGCCAGCAGGGGGGTTGAGGCCAACACCGGGGAGCTGTTTTTT

d_call: NA
j_call: TRBJ2-1
clone_size: NA
v_call: TRBV3-1/TRBV3-2
cdr3_aa: CASSPLSGLSLSSYNEQFF
cdr3_nt: TGTGCCAGCAGCCCATTAAGCGGCTTATCCCTAAGCTCCTACAATGAGCAGTTCTTC

d_call: NA
j_call: TRBJ1-1
clone_size: NA
v_call: TRBV7-8
cdr3_aa: CASSLAEYTEAFF
cdr3_nt: TGTGCCAGCAGCTTAGCGGAGTACACTGAAGCTTTCTTT

d_call: NA
j_call: TRBJ1-4
clone_size: once
v_call: TRBV11-2
cdr3_aa: CASSVARWAREKLFF
cdr3_nt: TGTGCCAGCAGCGTAGCCCGATGGGCGCGGGAAAAACTGTTTTTT

d_call: NA
j_call: TRBJ1-2
clone_size: NA
v_call: TRBV19
cdr3_aa: CASGMVQGNYGYTF
cdr3_nt: TGTGCCAGTGGGATGGTTCAGGGGAACTATGGCTACACCTTC

d_call: NA
j_call: TRBJ1-5
clone_size: NA
v_call: TRBV4-1
cdr3_aa: CASSQDPAASYQPQHF
cdr3_nt: TGCGCCAGCAGCCAAGATCCGGCAGCTAGCTATCAGCCCCAGCATTTT

d_call: NA
j_call: TRBJ1-6
clone_size: once
v_call: TRBV5-1
cdr3_aa: CASSLSGTTNSPLHF
cdr3_nt: TGCGCCAGCAGCTTGTCCGGGACCACCAATTCACCCCTCCACTTT

d_call: TRBD1
j_call: TRBJ1-1
clone_size: NA
v_call: TRBV19
cdr3_aa: CASSIKGALTEAFF
cdr3_nt: TGTGCCAGTAGTATAAAGGGGGCTTTGACTGAAGCTTTCTTT

d_call: NA
j_call: TRBJ1-2
clone_size: NA
v_call: TRBV7-9
cdr3_aa: CASSLDSGYTF
cdr3_nt: TGTGCCAGCAGCCTCGACAGTGGCTACACCTTC

d_call: TRBD1
j_call: TRBJ1-2
clone_size: NA
v_call: TRBV30
cdr3_aa: CAWSETGDYGYTF
cdr3_nt: TGTGCCTGGAGCGAAACAGGGGACTATGGCTACACCTTC

d_call: TRBD1
j_call: TRBJ1-2
clone_size: NA
v_call: TRBV28
cdr3_aa: CASSGGDRLRGYTF
cdr3_nt: TGTGCCAGCAGTGGAGGGGACAGGCTAAGAGGCTACACCTTC

d_call: NA
j_call: TRBJ1-2
clone_size: NA
v_call: TRBV30
cdr3_aa: CAWMGAETSYGGYTF
cdr3_nt: TGTGCCTGGATGGGGGCTGAAACATCCTATGGAGGCTACACCTTC

d_call: TRBD1
j_call: TRBJ1-2
clone_size: NA
v_call: TRBV6-5
cdr3_aa: CASSYRGTGAPGYTF
cdr3_nt: TGTGCCAGCAGTTACCGGGGGACAGGCGCCCCGGGCTACACCTTC

d_call: NA
j_call: TRBJ1-4
clone_size: NA
v_call: TRBV27
cdr3_aa: CASSPRTASGKLFF
cdr3_nt: TGTGCCAGCAGTCCGAGGACGGCCTCTGGAAAACTGTTTTTT

d_call: TRBD2
j_call: TRBJ2-1
clone_size: NA
v_call: TRBV27
cdr3_aa: CASSSFLAGDSYNEQFF
cdr3_nt: TGTGCCAGCAGTTCCTTCCTAGCGGGAGACTCCTACAATGAGCAGTTCTTC

d_call: NA
j_call: TRBJ1-2
clone_size: NA
v_call: TRBV6-2/TRBV6-3
cdr3_aa: CASSYGWGDGYTF
cdr3_nt: TGTGCCAGCAGTTACGGATGGGGGGATGGCTACACCTTC

d_call: TRBD1
j_call: TRBJ2-5
clone_size: NA
v_call: TRBV5-6
cdr3_aa: CASSPGTGTGWTQYF
cdr3_nt: TGTGCCAGCAGCCCCGGGACAGGGACAGGTTGGACCCAGTACTTC

d_call: NA
j_call: TRBJ2-7
clone_size: NA
v_call: TRBV5-1
cdr3_aa: CASSSSGEQQYF
cdr3_nt: TGCGCCAGCAGCTCATCAGGGGAGCAGCAGTACTTC

d_call: NA
j_call: TRBJ2-2
clone_size: NA
v_call: TRBV5-1
cdr3_aa: CASSFRGLDTGELFF
cdr3_nt: TGCGCCAGCAGCTTCCGGGGGCTAGACACCGGGGAGCTGTTTTTT

d_call: NA
j_call: TRBJ1-2
clone_size: NA
v_call: TRBV28
cdr3_aa: CASSRDKSNYGYTF
cdr3_nt: TGTGCCAGCAGCCGCGACAAAAGCAACTATGGCTACACCTTC